The T cell receptor beta chain under discussion was sequenced for a study of shared clonotypes between healthy human individuals (dated by TCRdb to about 2020). General notes on the study: A few men and a couple of women, aged 18 to 49 years, made up the cohort. The study deeply sequenced blood TCR repertoires of roughly five healthy adults to estimate repertoire size and the extent of clonotype sharing between individuals. For each donor, CD4 naive and CD4 memory were each given three plates, CD8 naive was given two plates, and CD8 memory was given one plate. Leukapheresis yielded between about 0.94 and 9 billion PBMCs per donor. To increase sequencing depth and limit assay-specific biases, TCR repertoire library preparation and sequencing were carried out by different laboratories using diverse techniques.

TCR CDR3 regions were amplified from genomic DNA by multiplex PCR using the deep immunoSEQ assay. For each cell subset, the extracted genomic DNA was distributed evenly across all wells of several immunoSEQ 96-well plates, and each plate served as one replicate. For sorted subsets, around 0.2 ug of genomic DNA, equivalent to some 33,000 T cell genomes, went into each replicate PCR. Purified libraries were quantified with a Qubit 3.0 fluorometer, sized on a Bioanalyzer 2100, and re-quantified with the KAPA Library Quantification kit. A separate single-read 150-cycle Illumina NextSeq 550 flow cell was used to sequence each immunoSEQ 96-well plate. For the original study's pipeline: Because the immunoSEQ output held only junctional sequences and lacked quality scores, the filtering could not match the filtering applied to full-length reads. Sequences were annotated with PyIR, a Python wrapper for IgBLAST v1.9, and V/J genes and CDR3 were assigned using IMGT germline references. Any read was removed if the V/J assignment was weak (E-value above 1e-6), the CDR3 was missing, or the read contained stop codons, out-of-frame junctions, or ambiguous translated residues. V3J clonotypes were defined as sequences sharing the same inferred V gene, J gene, and CDR3 amino acid sequence. To compute the percentage overlap between repertoires, the number of shared unique clonotypes was divided by the size of the smaller repertoire. Repertoire richness was assessed with RTK rarefaction, the Chao1 estimator, and Recon v2.1 estimates of unobserved clonotypes. OLGA was used to compute generation probabilities for all TCRbeta clonotypes that the gDNA method yielded from a few donors. In TCRdb, the immuneACCESS table is reduced to in-frame sequences with V and J assigned. These tables do not hold every clone; where another copy was compared, an unresolved V gene accounts for under half, and the others remain unexplained. V, J and clone size reflect that table, while D and trimming were determined from the DNA. This sample holds some 2 million clones; 95% were observed only once. 0.13% of the sample is in the top ten clones.

This clone was found once. Its recognized antigen is unknown. The sample holds no much larger clone one base away, and base qualities are not on file. From the cysteine up to the phenylalanine, the CDR3 has a length of 14 residues. The CDR3 DNA has 42 bases and is translated from base 1. CDR1 and CDR2 are drawn from the germline V gene: MGHDK, SYGVNS. V loses 4 bases of germline sequence and J loses 4 bases, and the interval between the two ends is 13 bases. The full study reports these points: Compared with non-shared clonotypes, the clonotypes found in all four sorted-subset donors had higher generation probabilities. The small number of donors limited the genetic and exposure-history diversity represented. Across a handful of donors, approximately 4.9% of naive CD4, roughly 3.4% of naive CD8, 2% to 2.5% of memory CD4, and around 0.4% of memory CD8 clonotypes were shared. Sampling was limited to blood, and TCR repertoires in tissue likely differ from TCR repertoires in blood. Rarefaction of sorted-subset datasets indicated incomplete sequencing despite the large sequencing depth. Naive subsets generally had larger estimated clonotype richness than memory subsets. Pairwise subsampling led to the expectation that sequencing depth would affect the degree of clonotype sharing among donors.

Donors were healthy HIV-negative adults with no recently reported acute infections or vaccinations. All donors were Caucasian adults living in Nashville, Tennessee, USA. CD4+ T cells were enriched by magnetic negative selection, after which naive cells were positively selected on CD45RA and the negative fraction was taken as the memory subset. Blood was obtained by leukapheresis, after which PBMCs were separated by Ficoll-Histopaque density gradient centrifugation and cryopreserved in liquid nitrogen vapor phase. Purity and quantity of every magnetically sorted T cell population were checked by analytical flow cytometry. Genomic DNA was isolated from each sorted fraction and quantified by UV absorbance on a Nanodrop 2000c.

This clonotype originated in a man younger than 30 in good health. The V and J genes are TRBV25-1 and TRBJ1-2; perhaps TRBD1 is the D gene, with 6 bases matching. Sequencing input: naive CD4+ T cells sorted from blood. The cell subset or site label for this specimen denotes: CD45RA+ positively selected. At the DNA level, the sequence is TGTGCCAGCAGTGTCACAGGGTTACTCTATGGCTACACCTTC. This encodes CASSVTGLLYGYTF.